The 9 T cell receptor beta chains below come from one sample, sequenced in a study of lymphopenia after photon versus proton radiotherapy. Clones were sequenced by immunoSEQ multiplex PCR, and TCRdb holds only the in-frame ones, with some missing. The table includes 55,000 to 85,000 clones, around 92% detected once. The sample here was peripheral blood, taken from a patient treated with photon-based radiotherapy. The receptors originated from a woman aged 40 to 50 with cholangiocarcinoma.

This rearrangement joins TRBV6-6 to TRBJ2-7; weak D call: TRBD2 (6 bases). V was clipped by 2 bases and J by 0 bases, with 11 bases between them. The CDR3 has 15 amino acids. Germline V gives CDR1 MNHNY, CDR2 SVGAGI (reference sequence). In DNA form, the CDR3 reads TGTGCCAGCAGTTACACGGGGGAGTTCTCCTACGAGCAGTACTTC. Translated, it gives CASSYTGEFSYEQYF.

This rearrangement joins TRBV5-6 to TRBJ1-1; tentatively, D is TRBD1 (6 bases). Germline values: CDR1 SGHDT, CDR2 YYEEEE. The CDR3 totals 13 residues. Trimming shortened V by 6 bases and J by 7 bases, and 16 bases separated the two germline ends. The CDR3 DNA sequence: TGTGCCAGCACCCCGCGGACAGCCTTTGAAGCTTTCTTT. Translating gives CASTPRTAFEAFF. Drawing the rest from reference TRBV5-6 and TRBJ1-1, the complete variable domain is DAGVTQSPTHLIKTRGQQVTLRCSPKSGHDTVSWYQQALGQGPQFIFQYYEEEERQRGNFPDRFSGHQFPNYSSELNVNALLLGDSALYLCASTPRTAFEAFFGQGTRLTVV.

A few counts support this clone. The rearrangement links TRBV2 to TRBJ1-6; no definite D call. Trimming pared 2 bases from V and 6 bases from J, leaving 8 bases between. The CDR3 has 14 amino acids. In germline, CDR1 is SNHLY, CDR2 FYNNEI. The DNA of the CDR3 is TGTGCCAGCAGTGAATTCCAGAGTAATTCACCCCTCCACTTT. Residues: CASSEFQSNSPLHF. Variable domain in full (rest from reference TRBV2 and TRBJ1-6): EPEVTQTPSHQVTQMGQEVILRCVPISNHLYFYWYRQILGQKVEFLVSFYNNEISEKSEIFDDQFSVERPDGSNFTLKIRSTKLEDSAMYFCASSEFQSNSPLHFGNGTRLTVT.

V and J are TRBV2 and TRBJ2-7; D is perhaps TRBD1 or TRBD2 (6 bases each). This CDR3 region has 17 residues. Germline assignment: CDR1 SNHLY and CDR2 FYNNEI. Deletions cut 6 bases from V and 0 bases from J, with 21 bases between. CDR3 sequence reads: CASSSGGRQPNSYEQYF. As DNA, the CDR3 is TGTGCCAGCAGCAGTGGGGGGCGGCAACCCAACTCCTACGAGCAGTACTTC.

J is TRBJ2-7 and V is TRBV5-1; 8 nucleotides line up with TRBD2. J was trimmed by 4 bases and V by 4 bases; bases with no gene match: 10. Germline V lookup: CDR1 SGHRS, CDR2 YFSETQ. The CDR3 extends over 15 amino acids. The CDR3 DNA reads as TGCGCCAGCAGCCCGGTGACTAGCGACCCATACGAGCAGTACTTC. Residues: CASSPVTSDPYEQYF.

This chain links TRBV9 with TRBJ2-7; 12 bases fit TRBD2. The CDR3 consists of 15 residues. The J segment lost 5 bases and the V segment lost 0 bases, leaving 3 bases of the junction unmatched. Germline CDR1 SGDLS, CDR2 YYNGEE. The CDR3 DNA sequence: TGTGCCAGCAGCGTAGGGAGGACTAGCGGGGACGAGCAGTACTTC. Translating it yields CASSVGRTSGDEQYF.

The CDR3 protein is CAINSGNTIYF. The CDR3 nucleotides are TGTGCCATCAACTCTGGAAACACCATATATTTT. The rearrangement joins TRBV10-3 to TRBJ1-3; no firm D call. The CDR3 is 11 amino acids. V lost 7 bases, J lost 0 bases, and 1 base lay in between. Germline assignment: CDR1 ENHRY and CDR2 SYGVKD.

This chain links TRBV6-1 with TRBJ1-1; D ambiguous. The germline gives CDR1 MNHNS, CDR2 SASEGT. V was trimmed by 3 bases and J by 1 base, leaving 12 bases between them. The CDR3 runs 15 residues. The CDR3 here is CASSERAAWNTEAFF. The DNA of the CDR3 is TGTGCCAGCAGTGAGCGTGCAGCCTGGAACACTGAAGCTTTCTTT.

This rearrangement joins TRBV6-1 to TRBJ2-7; 8 nucleotides line up with TRBD1. Germline-derived CDR1 and CDR2 are MNHNS and SASEGT. The CDR3 has 13 residues. Trimming at V came to 10 bases and at J to 3 bases, leaving 8 bases not matched to a gene. The CDR3 loop is CATTGTGVYEQYF. The CDR3 region has the DNA TGTGCCACCACCGGGACAGGAGTCTACGAGCAGTACTTC.